This T cell receptor beta chain is drawn from a study of shared clonotypes between healthy human individuals. Across several immunoSEQ plates, the genomic DNA of each subset was split evenly. The assay was immunoSEQ multiplex PCR, and TCRdb's table has in-frame clones only and misses some. The sample has 450,000 to 600,000 clones; approximately 79% are singletons. V dropped 0 bases and J dropped 6 bases, with 18 bases sitting between them. CDR1 and CDR2 from the germline V gene are SGHDN and FVKESK. The CDR3 spans 17 residues. The genes are TRBV14 and TRBJ2-1; tentative D call: TRBD2 (7 bases). This TCR came from a woman between 35 and 50 years old in good health. Some clones in this sample may be carry-over from other donors' samples. Sequencing used PBMCs. The CDR3 spells CASSQDPRRGGFNEQFF. In nucleotides, the CDR3 is TGTGCCAGCAGCCAAGATCCTCGAAGGGGGGGATTCAATGAGCAGTTCTTC.